This is a list of T cell receptor beta chains from one sample in a study of early T cells in non-severe SARS-CoV-2 infection. One entry per CDR3 protein results from TCRdb running MiXCR on the 5' RACE reads. The sample contains tens of thousands of distinct CDR3 sequences, about 9.5% of which appear only once. The source was whole blood, collected at baseline. Receptors were obtained from an adult who was a healthcare worker with PCR-confirmed SARS-CoV-2 infection or an uninfected control (not recorded which). Both conserved end residues are part of each CDR3.

J gene | V gene | CDR3 protein
TRBJ1-1 | TRBV12-3/TRBV12-4 | CASSLGGALLSSTEAFF
TRBJ2-5 | TRBV5-1 | CASSPRDPDRETQYF
TRBJ2-2 | TRBV5-6 | CASSSPWLTGELFF
TRBJ1-2 | TRBV10-3 | CAISGAMGYGYTF
TRBJ2-2 | TRBV7-2 | CASSLISGGAPPGTGELFF
TRBJ2-3 | TRBV14 | CASQSTDTQYF
TRBJ2-7 | TRBV6-6 | CASSYTLGAVDF
TRBJ2-1 | TRBV7-7 | CASSLATANEQFF
TRBJ1-1 | TRBV30 | CAWRDRSDTEAFF
TRBJ1-6 | TRBV6-2/TRBV6-3 | CASRTGGAKNSPLHF
TRBJ2-7 | TRBV14 | CASSQVGKDWGEQYF
TRBJ1-6 | TRBV19 | CASSNFDAADSYNSPLHF
TRBJ2-7 | TRBV6-6 | CASSRGETGTYEQYF
TRBJ1-1 | TRBV20-1 | CSAAIGPSTNWDTEAFF
TRBJ1-6 | TRBV27 | CASSFFLPGQGSVSPLHF
TRBJ2-7 | TRBV5-1 | CASSLAWTGEQYF
TRBJ2-6 | TRBV3-1 | CASSQERGSGANVLTF
TRBJ2-7 | TRBV6-1 | CASSTYGQGYEQYF
TRBJ1-6 | TRBV7-6 | CASSLGQAPSSPLHF
TRBJ1-5 | TRBV12-3/TRBV12-4 | CASGPGNQPQHF
TRBJ2-7 | TRBV29-1 | CSVGDPEQYF
TRBJ1-4 | TRBV7-6 | CASSLLGQGDEKLFF
TRBJ1-1 | TRBV12-3/TRBV12-4 | CATKPGQVSPEAFF
TRBJ1-6 | TRBV5-1 | CASSSGQAEVSPLHF
TRBJ1-3 | TRBV5-1 | CASSSGQNSGNTIYF
TRBJ2-3 | TRBV6-1 | CASSFFAGGTDTQYF
TRBJ2-4 | TRBV6-2/TRBV6-3 | CASSYEGEFQYF
TRBJ1-6 | TRBV7-3 | CASSRGDPHSPLHF
TRBJ2-1 | TRBV29-1 | CSVSGGTYNEQFF
TRBJ1-5 | TRBV10-3 | CATRDSGRGNQPQHF
TRBJ2-4 | TRBV3-1 | CASSHSQNIQYF
TRBJ2-5 | TRBV4-1 | CASSQGLGVGETQYF
TRBJ1-3 | TRBV12-3/TRBV12-4 | CASTPRGYPGNTIYF
TRBJ1-1 | TRBV7-8 | CASSLVRGAGTEAFF
TRBJ2-1 | TRBV6-4 | CASSVEEGIGEQFF
TRBJ2-7 | TRBV4-1 | CASSLQTGTKQYF
TRBJ1-1 | TRBV10-3 | CATQGREVAEAFF
TRBJ1-1 | TRBV13 | CASSLVSQGGLNTEAFF
TRBJ1-3 | TRBV30 | CAWGTGAGNTIYF
TRBJ2-3 | TRBV7-8 | CASSLIAGAPTDTQYF
TRBJ1-1 | TRBV5-1 | CASSLGQGQNTEAFF
TRBJ2-3 | TRBV2 | CASSDKGSSTDTQYF
TRBJ2-3 | TRBV6-1 | CASSGSGSTDTQYF
TRBJ1-6 | TRBV7-9 | CASRRDRGNSPLHF
TRBJ2-2 | TRBV20-1 | CSAVGRSGAGELFF
TRBJ1-2 | TRBV19 | CASSPPEGALGYTF
TRBJ2-2 | TRBV7-9 | CASSLAPYRANTGELFF
TRBJ1-1 | TRBV30 | CAWSVLYKNTEAFF
TRBJ2-1 | TRBV6-4 | CASSASRNNEQFF
TRBJ1-1 | TRBV5-1 | CASSLGTSLSRGTEAFF
TRBJ2-7 | TRBV3-1 | CASSQADGGPYEQYF
TRBJ2-3 | TRBV10-3 | CAISERGAGDTQYF
TRBJ2-7 | TRBV7-2 | CASSQTQDSYYEQYF
TRBJ2-1 | TRBV6-2/TRBV6-3 | CASRRLQGAAYNEQFF
TRBJ2-5 | TRBV2 | CASSEQDQQETQYF